This TCR beta chain was obtained from a study of blood T cell repertoires in COVID-19. About the research overall: COVID-19 samples from acute and convalescent phases originated in the United States, Italy and Spain.

Trimming at V came to 0 bases and at J to 7 bases, leaving 3 bases not matched to a gene. Germline V gene lookup returns CDR1 MNHEY and CDR2 SVGAGI. This CDR3 is 15 amino acids long. Original data processing: Estimates of nucleated cell counts were drawn from the amplification of reference gene primers. Libraries were prepared by immunoSEQ multiplex PCR; TCRdb keeps only in-frame clonotypes and omits some of them. V and J calls and clone size are as listed in that table; D and trimming were resolved from the DNA. This table has roughly 60,000 clones, around nine tenths appearing once. The genes are TRBV6-5 and TRBJ2-4; 10 bases fit TRBD1. The source of this sequence is a man in his fifties or sixties with active COVID-19. Specimen: peripheral blood. The CDR3 sequence: CASSYSTGGANIQYF. For the CDR3, the DNA is TGTGCCAGCAGTTACTCGACAGGGGGCGCGAACATTCAGTACTTC.